Detailed here is one T cell receptor (beta chain). This specimen comes from a study of blood T cell repertoires in COVID-19. CDR1 is SGHRS, CDR2 YFSETQ, per germline. CDR3 length equals 14 residues. V shed 4 bases and J 2 bases; nucleotides not matched to a gene: 4. The protocol was immunoSEQ multiplex PCR, while the TCRdb copy is restricted to in-frame clones and leaves out a portion. The sample lists around 89,000 clones; 89% were seen once. Sequencing used peripheral blood. This chain links TRBV5-1 with TRBJ2-5, with TRBD1 matching over 8 bases. This clonotype was sampled from a man over 45 with acute or convalescent COVID-19. Here the CDR3 reads CASSPGQEQETQYF. CDR3 in DNA: TGCGCCAGCAGCCCGGGACAGGAGCAAGAGACCCAGTACTTC.